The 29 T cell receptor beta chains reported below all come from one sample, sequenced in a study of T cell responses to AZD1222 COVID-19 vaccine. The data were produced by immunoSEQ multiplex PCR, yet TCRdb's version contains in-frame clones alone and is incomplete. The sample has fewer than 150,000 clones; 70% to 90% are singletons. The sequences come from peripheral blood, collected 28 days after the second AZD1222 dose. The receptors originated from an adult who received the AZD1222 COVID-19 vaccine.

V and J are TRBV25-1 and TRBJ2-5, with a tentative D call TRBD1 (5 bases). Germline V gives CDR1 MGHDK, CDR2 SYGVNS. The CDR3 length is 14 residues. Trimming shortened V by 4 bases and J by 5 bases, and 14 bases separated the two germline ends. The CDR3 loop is CASSGAGPRETQYF. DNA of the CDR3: TGTGCCAGCAGTGGGGCAGGGCCACGGGAGACCCAGTACTTC. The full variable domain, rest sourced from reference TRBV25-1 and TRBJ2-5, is EADIYQTPRYLVIGTGKKITLECSQTMGHDKMYWYQQDPGMELHLIHYSYGVNSTEKGDLSSESTVSRIRTEHFPLTLESARPSHTSQYLCASSGAGPRETQYFGPGTRLLVL.

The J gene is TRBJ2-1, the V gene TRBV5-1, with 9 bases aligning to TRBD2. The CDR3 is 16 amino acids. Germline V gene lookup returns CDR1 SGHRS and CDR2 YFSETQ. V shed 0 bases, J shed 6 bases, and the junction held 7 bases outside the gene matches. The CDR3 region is CASSLAGTSYGNEQFF. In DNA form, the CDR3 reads TGCGCCAGCAGCTTGGCCGGGACTAGCTATGGCAATGAGCAGTTCTTC.

The CDR3 sequence: CASSTIAGAGETQYF. The CDR3 DNA reads TGTGCCAGCAGCACAATAGCGGGAGCGGGAGAGACCCAGTACTTC. This rearrangement joins TRBV7-9 to TRBJ2-5, with 9 nucleotides matching TRBD2. The germline CDR1 and CDR2 sequences are SEHNR and FQNEAQ (reference sequence). Germline trimming cut 5 bases from V and 4 bases from J; bases unmatched to any gene: 8. CDR3 size: 15 residues.

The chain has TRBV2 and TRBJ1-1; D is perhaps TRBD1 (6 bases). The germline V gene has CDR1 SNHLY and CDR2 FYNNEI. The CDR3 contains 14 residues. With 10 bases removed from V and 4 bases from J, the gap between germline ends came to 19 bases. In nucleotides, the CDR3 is TGTGCCACCGAGGGGGGTGTTGCCGCCACTGAAGCTTTCTTT. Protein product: CATEGGVAATEAFF.

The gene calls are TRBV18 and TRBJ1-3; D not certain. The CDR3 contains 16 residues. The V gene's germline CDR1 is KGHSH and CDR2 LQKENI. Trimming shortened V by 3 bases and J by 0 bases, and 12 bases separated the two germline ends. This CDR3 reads CASSPRTDSSGNTIYF. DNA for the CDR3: TGTGCCAGCTCACCGCGGACCGATAGCTCTGGAAACACCATATATTTT.

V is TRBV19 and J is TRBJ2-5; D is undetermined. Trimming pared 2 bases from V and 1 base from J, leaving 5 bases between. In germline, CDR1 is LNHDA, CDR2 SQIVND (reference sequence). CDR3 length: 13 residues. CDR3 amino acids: CASSIYFQETQYF. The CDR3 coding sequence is TGTGCCAGTAGTATATACTTCCAAGAGACCCAGTACTTC.

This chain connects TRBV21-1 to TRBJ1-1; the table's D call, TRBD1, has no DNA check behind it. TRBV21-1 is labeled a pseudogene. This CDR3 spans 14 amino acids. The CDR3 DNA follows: TGTGCCAGCAGCAAGACAGAGCTGAACACTGAAGCTTTCTTT. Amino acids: CASSKTELNTEAFF.

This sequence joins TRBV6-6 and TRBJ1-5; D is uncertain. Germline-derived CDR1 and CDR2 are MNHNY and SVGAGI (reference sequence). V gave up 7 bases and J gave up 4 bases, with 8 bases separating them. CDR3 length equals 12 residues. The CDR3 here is CASTHGNQPQHF. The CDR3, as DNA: TGTGCCAGCACCCACGGGAATCAGCCCCAGCATTTT.

CDR3 region: CASSRWSGGQETQYF. As DNA, the CDR3 is TGTGCCAGCAGCCGTTGGAGCGGGGGACAAGAGACCCAGTACTTC. The chain recombines TRBV7-9 with TRBJ2-5, with 8 bases identical to TRBD2. Per the germline V gene, CDR1 is SEHNR and CDR2 is FQNEAQ (reference sequence). J lost 2 bases, V lost 5 bases, and 7 bases had no gene match. The CDR3 contains 15 residues.

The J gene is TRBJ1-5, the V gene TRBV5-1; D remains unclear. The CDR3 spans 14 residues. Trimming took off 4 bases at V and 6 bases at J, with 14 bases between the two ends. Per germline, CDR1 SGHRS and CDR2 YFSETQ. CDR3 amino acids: CASSPEGRSQPQHF. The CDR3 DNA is TGCGCCAGCAGCCCCGAAGGGCGGAGTCAGCCCCAGCATTTT.

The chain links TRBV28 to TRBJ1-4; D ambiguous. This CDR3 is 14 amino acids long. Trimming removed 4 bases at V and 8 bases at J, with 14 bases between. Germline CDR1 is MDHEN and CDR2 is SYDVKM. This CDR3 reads CASSSATEQEKLFF. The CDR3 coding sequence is TGTGCCAGCAGTTCAGCGACGGAGCAGGAAAAACTGTTTTTT.

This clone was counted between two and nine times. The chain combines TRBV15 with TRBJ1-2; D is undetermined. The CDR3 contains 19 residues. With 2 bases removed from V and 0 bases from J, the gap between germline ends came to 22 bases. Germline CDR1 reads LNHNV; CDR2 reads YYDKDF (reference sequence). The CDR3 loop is CATSRRYSGSGGANYGYTF. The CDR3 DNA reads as TGTGCCACCAGCAGACGATATTCAGGCAGCGGCGGAGCTAACTATGGCTACACCTTC.

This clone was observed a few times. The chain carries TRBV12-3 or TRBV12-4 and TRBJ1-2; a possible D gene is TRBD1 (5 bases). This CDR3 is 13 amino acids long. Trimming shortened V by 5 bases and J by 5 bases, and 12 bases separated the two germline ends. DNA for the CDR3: TGTGCCAGCAGTAGGGGCACCTCTTATGGCTACACCTTC. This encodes CASSRGTSYGYTF.

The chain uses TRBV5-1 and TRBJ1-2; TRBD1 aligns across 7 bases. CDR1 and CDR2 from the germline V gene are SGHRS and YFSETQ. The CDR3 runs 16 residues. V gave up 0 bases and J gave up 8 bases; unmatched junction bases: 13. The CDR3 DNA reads TGCGCCAGCAGCTTGGACGGGACAGTGGGATTGGAAGGCTACACCTTC. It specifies CASSLDGTVGLEGYTF.

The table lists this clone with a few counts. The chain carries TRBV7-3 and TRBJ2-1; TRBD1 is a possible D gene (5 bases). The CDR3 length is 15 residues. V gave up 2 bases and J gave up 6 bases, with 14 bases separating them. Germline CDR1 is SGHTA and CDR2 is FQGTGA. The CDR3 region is CASSLATVGLNEQFF. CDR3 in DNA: TGTGCCAGCAGCTTAGCGACAGTAGGCCTCAATGAGCAGTTCTTC.

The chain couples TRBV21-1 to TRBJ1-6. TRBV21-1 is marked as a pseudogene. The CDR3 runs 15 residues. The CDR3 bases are TGTGCCAGCAGCAAAGCGAATAAGGGCAATTCACCCCTCCACTTT. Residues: CASSKANKGNSPLHF.

In DNA form, the CDR3 reads TGTGCCAGCAGTTCAGGGAATGAGCAGTTCTTC. This encodes CASSSGNEQFF. The V gene is TRBV5-5, the J gene TRBJ2-1; D possibly corresponds to TRBD1 (5 bases). Germline values: CDR1 SGHKS, CDR2 YYEKEE (reference sequence). There are 11 residues in the CDR3. Trimming shortened V by 5 bases and J by 7 bases, and 7 bases separated the two germline ends.

The CDR3 spells CAIRPTGQGTDTQYF. Here the CDR3 DNA reads TGTGCCATCCGCCCGACGGGACAGGGCACAGATACGCAGTATTTT. V and J are TRBV10-3 and TRBJ2-3, with 8 positions matching TRBD1. Germline CDR1 is ENHRY and CDR2 is SYGVKD. There are 15 residues in the CDR3. Losses at the gene ends were 8 bases for V and 1 base for J; bases not matched to a gene: 8.

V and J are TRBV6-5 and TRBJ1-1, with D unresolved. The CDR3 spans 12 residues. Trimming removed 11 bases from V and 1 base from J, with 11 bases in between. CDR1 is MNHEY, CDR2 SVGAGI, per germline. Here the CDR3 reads CASTWGNTEAFF. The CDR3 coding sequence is TGTGCCTCTACCTGGGGGAACACTGAAGCTTTCTTT.

CDR3 protein: CASRGDGGITF. The CDR3 region has the DNA TGTGCCAGCAGGGGGGACGGGGGTATCACCTTC. The genes are TRBV6-5 and TRBJ1-2, with D perhaps matching TRBD1 (5 bases). Trimming shortened V by 6 bases and J by 13 bases, and 15 bases separated the two germline ends. Germline V gene lookup returns CDR1 MNHEY and CDR2 SVGAGI. This CDR3 is 11 amino acids long.

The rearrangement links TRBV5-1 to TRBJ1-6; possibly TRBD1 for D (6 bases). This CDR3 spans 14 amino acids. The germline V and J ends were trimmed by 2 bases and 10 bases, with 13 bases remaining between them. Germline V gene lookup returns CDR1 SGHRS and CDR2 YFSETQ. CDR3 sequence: CASSLTQGPSPLHF. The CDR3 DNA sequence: TGCGCCAGCAGCTTAACACAGGGACCCTCACCCCTCCACTTT.

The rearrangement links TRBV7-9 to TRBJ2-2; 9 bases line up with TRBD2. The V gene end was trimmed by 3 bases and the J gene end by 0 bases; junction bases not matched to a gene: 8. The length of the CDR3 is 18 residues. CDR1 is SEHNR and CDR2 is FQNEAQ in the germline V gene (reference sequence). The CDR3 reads CASSFAGTSTSNTGELFF. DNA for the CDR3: TGTGCCAGCAGCTTTGCCGGGACTAGCACTTCGAACACCGGGGAGCTGTTTTTT.

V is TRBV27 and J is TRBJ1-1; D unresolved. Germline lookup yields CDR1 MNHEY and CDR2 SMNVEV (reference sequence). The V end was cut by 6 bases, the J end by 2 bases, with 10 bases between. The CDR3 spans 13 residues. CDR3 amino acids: CASREDLNTEAFF. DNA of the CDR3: TGTGCCAGCAGAGAGGATTTAAACACTGAAGCTTTCTTT.

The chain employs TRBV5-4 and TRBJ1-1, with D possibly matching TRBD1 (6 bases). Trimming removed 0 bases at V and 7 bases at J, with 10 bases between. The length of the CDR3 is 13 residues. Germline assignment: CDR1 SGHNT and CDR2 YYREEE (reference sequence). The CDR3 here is CASSLGQAIEAFF. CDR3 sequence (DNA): TGTGCCAGCAGCTTGGGACAGGCCATTGAAGCTTTCTTT.

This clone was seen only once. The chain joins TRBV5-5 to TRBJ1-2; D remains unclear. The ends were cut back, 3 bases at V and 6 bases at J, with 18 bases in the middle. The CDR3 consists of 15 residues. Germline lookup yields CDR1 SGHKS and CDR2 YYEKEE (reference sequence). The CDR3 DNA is TGTGCCAGCAGCTCTCCCTGGCAGGCCTCAAATGGCTACACCTTC. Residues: CASSSPWQASNGYTF.

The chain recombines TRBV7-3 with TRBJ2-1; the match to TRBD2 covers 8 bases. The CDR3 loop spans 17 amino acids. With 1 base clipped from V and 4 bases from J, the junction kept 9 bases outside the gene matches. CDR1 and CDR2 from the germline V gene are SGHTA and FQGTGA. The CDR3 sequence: CASSLNGGALPYNEQFF. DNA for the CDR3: TGTGCCAGCAGCTTAAACGGGGGGGCCTTACCGTACAATGAGCAGTTCTTC.

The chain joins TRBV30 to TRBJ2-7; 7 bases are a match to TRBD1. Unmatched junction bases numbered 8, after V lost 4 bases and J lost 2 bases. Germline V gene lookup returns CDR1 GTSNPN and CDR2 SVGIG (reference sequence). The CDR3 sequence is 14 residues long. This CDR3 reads CAWKFGTETYEQYF. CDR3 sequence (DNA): TGTGCCTGGAAGTTTGGGACAGAGACCTACGAGCAGTACTTC.

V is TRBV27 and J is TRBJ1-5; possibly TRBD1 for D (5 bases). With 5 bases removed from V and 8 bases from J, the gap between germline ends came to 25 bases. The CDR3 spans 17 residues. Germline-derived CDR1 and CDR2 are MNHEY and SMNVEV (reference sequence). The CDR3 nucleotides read TGTGCCAGCAGTCCCGCCGGTGCCGGGGCCTGGAGCAAGCCCCAGCATTTT. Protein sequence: CASSPAGAGAWSKPQHF.

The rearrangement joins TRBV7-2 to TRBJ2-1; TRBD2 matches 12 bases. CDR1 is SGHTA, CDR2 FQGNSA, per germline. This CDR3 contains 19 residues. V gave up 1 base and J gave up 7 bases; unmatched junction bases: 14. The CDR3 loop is CASSLGFETSGSIMNEQFF. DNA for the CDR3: TGTGCCAGCAGCTTAGGGTTCGAGACTAGCGGGAGCATAATGAATGAGCAGTTCTTC.